A selection of T cell receptor beta chains follows, all from one sample in a study of CD8+ T cells in alopecia areata. This table comes from immunoSEQ multiplex PCR, and its TCRdb copy is limited to in-frame clones, with some not included. This table holds about 150,000 clones, 45% to 60% found once. The sequencing sample was made of CD4+ T cells sorted from blood. The source of these receptors is a human donor with alopecia areata. Both conserved end residues are part of each CDR3.

j_call v_call cdr3_aa
TRBJ2-3 TRBV28 CASSSGGLTDTQYF
TRBJ1-2 TRBV29-1 CSVYREGSYGYTF
TRBJ2-3 TRBV29-1 CSARTSFGTDTQYF
TRBJ2-5 TRBV5-1 CASRPEWISETQYF
TRBJ1-5 TRBV2 CASSEETRPQHF
TRBJ2-5 TRBV14 CASSQPMTSRQETQYF
TRBJ1-2 TRBV29-1 CSVEHTATDGYTF
TRBJ2-3 TRBV29-1 CSVGLAVDTQYF
TRBJ2-1 TRBV7-9 CASSSTSGSVEQFF
TRBJ2-2 TRBV4-1 CASSQDMGTGELFF
TRBJ2-1 TRBV29-1 CSEMGLAGDYNEQFF
TRBJ2-4 TRBV28 CASREQGVGIQYF
TRBJ1-1 TRBV28 CASRTDTEAFF
TRBJ2-1 TRBV29-1 CSVGYGQGGNEQFF
TRBJ2-5 TRBV25-1 CASMEGPRETQYF
TRBJ2-1 TRBV6-1 CASSESHSNEQFF
TRBJ2-7 TRBV7-2 CASSLWRAYEQYF
TRBJ2-1 TRBV9 CASSVATTNEQFF
TRBJ2-5 TRBV5-1 CASSLVPGQETQYF
TRBJ2-3 TRBV27 CASSLAGSVDTQYF
TRBJ2-5 TRBV10-2 CASSLIGTGDQYF
TRBJ2-7 TRBV19 CASRTTGAPHEQYF
TRBJ1-5 TRBV30 CAWRPDRVNQPQHF
TRBJ2-3 TRBV5-1 CASSTDYSGTDTQYF
TRBJ2-1 TRBV9 CASSRTGQTYNEQFF
TRBJ2-3 TRBV7-2 CASSSRDRVTDTQYF
TRBJ2-5 TRBV13 CASSLTGQEIQETQYF
TRBJ2-7 TRBV5-1 CASSFQESYEQYF
TRBJ2-2 TRBV27 CASSSRQGSNTGELFF
TRBJ1-2 TRBV27 CASSSAGYGYTF
TRBJ1-2 TRBV9 CASSPSPTGTYGYTF
TRBJ1-2 TRBV30 CAWSHSAANYGYTF
TRBJ1-1 TRBV25-1 CASSTRMAFGNTEAFF
TRBJ2-2 TRBV2 CASSEVSGRSDTGELFF
TRBJ2-2 TRBV9 CASSVATSEVTGELFF
TRBJ2-5 TRBV5-1 CASSLTGGLQETQYF
TRBJ2-3 TRBV5-6 CASMNRQGRDTQYF
TRBJ1-1 TRBV6-5 CASRRAEGDTEAFF
TRBJ2-1 TRBV2 CASSPIPDPRKLWGYNEQFF
TRBJ2-7 TRBV27 CATNSRSGVSEQYF
TRBJ1-2 TRBV28 CASSPGTLYGYTF
TRBJ2-2 TRBV4-1 CASSQGALNTGELFF
TRBJ2-3 TRBV6-1 CASSLGQTSTDTQYF
TRBJ2-4 TRBV7-9 CASSYSGAKNIQYF
TRBJ2-1 TRBV7-2 CASSLYSNEQFF
TRBJ1-2 TRBV28 CASSPLLAGGDGYTF